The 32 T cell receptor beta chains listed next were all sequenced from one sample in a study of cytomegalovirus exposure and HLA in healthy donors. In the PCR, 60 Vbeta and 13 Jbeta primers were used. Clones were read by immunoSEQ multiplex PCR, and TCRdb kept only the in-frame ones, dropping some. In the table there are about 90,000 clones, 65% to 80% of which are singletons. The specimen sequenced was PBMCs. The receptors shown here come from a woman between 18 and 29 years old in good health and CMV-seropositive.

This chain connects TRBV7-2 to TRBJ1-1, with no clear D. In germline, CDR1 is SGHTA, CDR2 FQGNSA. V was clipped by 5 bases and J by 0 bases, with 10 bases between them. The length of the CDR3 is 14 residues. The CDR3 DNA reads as TGTGCCAGCAGCCCACCCGGGGTGAACACTGAAGCTTTCTTT. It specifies CASSPPGVNTEAFF.

CDR3 residues: CASSEWGTSGAEQYF. CDR3 nucleotide sequence: TGTGCCAGCAGTGAATGGGGGACTAGCGGAGCCGAGCAGTACTTC. This rearrangement joins TRBV25-1 to TRBJ2-7, with TRBD2 matching over 11 bases. The trim removed 1 base at V and 6 bases at J, leaving 5 bases unmatched. The CDR3 is 15 residues long. From germline, CDR1 is MGHDK and CDR2 SYGVNS.

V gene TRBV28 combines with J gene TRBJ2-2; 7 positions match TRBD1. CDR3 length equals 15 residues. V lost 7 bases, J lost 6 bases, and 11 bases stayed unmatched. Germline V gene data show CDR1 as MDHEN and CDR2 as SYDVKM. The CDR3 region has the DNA TGTGCCAGCAACCGGACAGGCGAAGGCGCCGGGGAGCTGTTTTTT. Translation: CASNRTGEGAGELFF.

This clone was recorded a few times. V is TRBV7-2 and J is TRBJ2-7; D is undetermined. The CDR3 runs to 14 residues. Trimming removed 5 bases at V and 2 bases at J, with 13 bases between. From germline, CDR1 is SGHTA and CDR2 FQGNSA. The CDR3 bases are TGTGCCAGCAGCCCCAGGTGGGCTGCCTACGAGCAGTACTTC. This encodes CASSPRWAAYEQYF.

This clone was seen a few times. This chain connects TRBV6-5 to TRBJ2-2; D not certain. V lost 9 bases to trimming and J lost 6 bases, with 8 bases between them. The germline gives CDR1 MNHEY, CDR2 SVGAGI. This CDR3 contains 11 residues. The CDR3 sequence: CASLDSGELFF. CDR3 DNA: TGTGCCAGTCTAGATTCCGGGGAGCTGTTTTTT.

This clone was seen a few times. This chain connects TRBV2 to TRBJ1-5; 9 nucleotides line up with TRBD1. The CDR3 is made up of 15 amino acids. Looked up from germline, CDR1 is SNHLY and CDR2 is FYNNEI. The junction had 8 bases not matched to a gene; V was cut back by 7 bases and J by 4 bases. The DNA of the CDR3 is TGTGCCAGCATTCCGGGACAGGGAGCTAATCAGCCCCAGCATTTT. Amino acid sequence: CASIPGQGANQPQHF.

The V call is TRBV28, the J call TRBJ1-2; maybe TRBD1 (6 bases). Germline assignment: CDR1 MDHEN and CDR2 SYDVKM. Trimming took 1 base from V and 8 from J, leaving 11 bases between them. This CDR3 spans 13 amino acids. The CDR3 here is CASSLFRGEGYTF. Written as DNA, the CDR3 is TGTGCCAGCAGTTTATTCAGGGGAGAAGGCTACACCTTC.

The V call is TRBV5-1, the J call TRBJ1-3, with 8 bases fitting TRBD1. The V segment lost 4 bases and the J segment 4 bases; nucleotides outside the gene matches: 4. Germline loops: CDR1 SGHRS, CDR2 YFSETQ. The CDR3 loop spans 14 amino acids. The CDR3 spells CASSMGQAGNTIYF. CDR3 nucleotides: TGCGCCAGCAGCATGGGACAGGCCGGAAACACCATATATTTT. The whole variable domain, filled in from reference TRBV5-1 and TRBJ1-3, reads KAGVTQTPRYLIKTRGQQVTLSCSPISGHRSVSWYQQTPGQGLQFLFEYFSETQRNKGNFPGRFSGRQFSNSRSEMNVSTLELGDSALYLCASSMGQAGNTIYFGEGSWLTVV.

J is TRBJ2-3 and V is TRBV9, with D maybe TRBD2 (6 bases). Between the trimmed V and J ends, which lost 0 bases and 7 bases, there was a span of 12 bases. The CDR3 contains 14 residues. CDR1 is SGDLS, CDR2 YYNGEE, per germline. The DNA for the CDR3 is TGTGCCAGCAGCGTAGTCCCGGGGGAGTATACGCAGTATTTT. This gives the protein CASSVVPGEYTQYF.

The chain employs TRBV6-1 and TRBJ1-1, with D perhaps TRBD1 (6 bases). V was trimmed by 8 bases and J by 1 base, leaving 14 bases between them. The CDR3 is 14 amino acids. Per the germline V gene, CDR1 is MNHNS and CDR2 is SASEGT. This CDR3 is CASGPRGANTEAFF. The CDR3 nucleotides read TGTGCCAGCGGACCTCGGGGGGCGAACACTGAAGCTTTCTTT.

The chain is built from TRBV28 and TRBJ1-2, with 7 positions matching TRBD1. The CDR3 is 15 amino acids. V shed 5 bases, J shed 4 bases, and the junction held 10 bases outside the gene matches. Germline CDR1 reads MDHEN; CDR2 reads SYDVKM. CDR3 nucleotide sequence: TGTGCCAGCAGTAATGTGGGGGCAGGGGGCTATGGCTACACCTTC. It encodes CASSNVGAGGYGYTF.

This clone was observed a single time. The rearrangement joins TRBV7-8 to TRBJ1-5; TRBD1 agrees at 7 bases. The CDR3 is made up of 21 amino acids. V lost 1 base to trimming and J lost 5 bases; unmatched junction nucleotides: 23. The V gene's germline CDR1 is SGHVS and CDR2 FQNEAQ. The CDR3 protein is CASSLDVLARKTGDRHQPQHF. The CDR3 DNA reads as TGTGCCAGCAGCTTAGACGTTCTTGCCCGAAAAACAGGGGATCGTCATCAGCCCCAGCATTTT.

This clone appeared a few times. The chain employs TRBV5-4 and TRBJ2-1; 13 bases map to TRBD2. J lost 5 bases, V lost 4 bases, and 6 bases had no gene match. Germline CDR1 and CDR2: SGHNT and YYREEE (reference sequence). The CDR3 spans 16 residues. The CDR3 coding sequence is TGTGCCAGCAGCGCAACCGGACTAGCGGGGGACAATGAGCAGTTCTTC. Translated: CASSATGLAGDNEQFF.

In DNA, the CDR3 is TGTGCCAGCAGTTACGGAGGCGTGATCTACGAGCAGTACTTC. Translated, it gives CASSYGGVIYEQYF. The chain carries TRBV6-5 and TRBJ2-5, with D perhaps TRBD2 (5 bases). The end of the DNA is better explained by TRBJ2-7, so the J call may be wrong. Germline CDR1 reads MNHEY; CDR2 reads SVGAGI. This CDR3 is built from 14 residues.

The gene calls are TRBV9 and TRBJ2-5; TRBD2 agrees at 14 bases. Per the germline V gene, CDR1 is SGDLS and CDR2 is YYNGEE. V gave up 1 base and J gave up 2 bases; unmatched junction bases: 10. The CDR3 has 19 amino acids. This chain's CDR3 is CASSVRSGTSGGGQETQYF. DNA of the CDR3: TGTGCCAGCAGCGTACGATCCGGGACTAGCGGGGGTGGGCAAGAGACCCAGTACTTC.

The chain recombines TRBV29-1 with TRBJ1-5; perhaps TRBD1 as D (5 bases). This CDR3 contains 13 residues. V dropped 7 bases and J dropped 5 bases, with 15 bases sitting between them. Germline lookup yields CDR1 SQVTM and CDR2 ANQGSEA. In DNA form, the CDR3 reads TGCAGCGCCGACAGTGTTTGGGATCAGCCCCAGCATTTT. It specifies CSADSVWDQPQHF.

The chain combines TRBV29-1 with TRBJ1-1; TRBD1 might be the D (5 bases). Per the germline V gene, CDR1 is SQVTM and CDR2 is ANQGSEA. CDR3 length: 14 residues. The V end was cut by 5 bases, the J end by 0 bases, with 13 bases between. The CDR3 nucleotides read TGCAGCGTTCGGAGCAGGGCCCTGAACACTGAAGCTTTCTTT. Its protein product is CSVRSRALNTEAFF. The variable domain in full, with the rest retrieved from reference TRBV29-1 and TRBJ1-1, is SAVISQKPSRDICQRGTSLTIQCQVDSQVTMMFWYRQQPGQSLTLIATANQGSEATYESGFVIDKFPISRPNLTFSTLTVSNMSPEDSSIYLCSVRSRALNTEAFFGQGTRLTVV.

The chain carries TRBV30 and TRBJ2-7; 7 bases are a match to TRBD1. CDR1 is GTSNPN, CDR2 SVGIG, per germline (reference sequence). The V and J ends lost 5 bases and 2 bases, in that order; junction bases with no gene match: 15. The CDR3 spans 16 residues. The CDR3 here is CAWEKNIAGGPYEQYF. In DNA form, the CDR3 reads TGTGCCTGGGAAAAGAACATCGCAGGGGGACCCTACGAGCAGTACTTC.

The CDR3 region has the DNA TGTGCCAGCAAAAAAAGCGGGAGTGGAGGGGAGACCCAGTACTTC. Translation gives CASKKSGSGGETQYF. V is TRBV5-4 and J is TRBJ2-5, with TRBD2 identical over 8 bases. Unmatched junction bases numbered 12, after V lost 6 bases and J lost 5 bases. The germline V gene has CDR1 SGHNT and CDR2 YYREEE (reference sequence). The CDR3 is 15 amino acids.

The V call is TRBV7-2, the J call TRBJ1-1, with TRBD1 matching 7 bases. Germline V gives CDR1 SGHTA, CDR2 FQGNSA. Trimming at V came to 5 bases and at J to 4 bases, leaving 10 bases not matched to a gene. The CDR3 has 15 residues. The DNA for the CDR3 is TGTGCCAGCAGCACGCGTGCAGGGGGGATCACTGAAGCTTTCTTT. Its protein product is CASSTRAGGITEAFF.

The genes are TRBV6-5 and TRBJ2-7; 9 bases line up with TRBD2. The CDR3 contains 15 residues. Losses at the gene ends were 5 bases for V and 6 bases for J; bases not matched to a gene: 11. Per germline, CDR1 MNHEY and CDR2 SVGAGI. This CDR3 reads CASSPRLAGVSEQYF. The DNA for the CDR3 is TGTGCCAGCAGTCCCCGGTTAGCGGGAGTTAGCGAGCAGTACTTC.

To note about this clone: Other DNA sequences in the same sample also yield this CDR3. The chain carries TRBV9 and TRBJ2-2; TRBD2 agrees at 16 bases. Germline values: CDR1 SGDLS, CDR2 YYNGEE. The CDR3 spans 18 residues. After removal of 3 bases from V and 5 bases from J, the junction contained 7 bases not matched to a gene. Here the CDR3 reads CASSAPGLAGGGTGELFF. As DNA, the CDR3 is TGTGCCAGCAGCGCTCCGGGACTAGCGGGAGGGGGGACCGGGGAGCTGTTTTTT.

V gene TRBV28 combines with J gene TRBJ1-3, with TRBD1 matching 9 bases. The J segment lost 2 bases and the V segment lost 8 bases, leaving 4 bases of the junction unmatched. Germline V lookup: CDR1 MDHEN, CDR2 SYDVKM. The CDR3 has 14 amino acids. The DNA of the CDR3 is TGTGCCAGCTGGAGGACAGGGGCTGGAAACACCATATATTTT. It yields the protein CASWRTGAGNTIYF.

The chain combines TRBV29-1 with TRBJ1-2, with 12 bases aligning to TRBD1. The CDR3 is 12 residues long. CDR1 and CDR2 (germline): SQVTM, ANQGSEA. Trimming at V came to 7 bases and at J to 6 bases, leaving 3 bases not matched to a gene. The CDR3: CSAGTGGHGYTF. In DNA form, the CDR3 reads TGCAGCGCAGGGACAGGGGGCCATGGCTACACCTTC.

The CDR3 DNA reads as TGTGCCAGCAGCTTAAGGGGTAGGACAGGAGGTGGCTACACCTTC. This gives the protein CASSLRGRTGGGYTF. This chain connects TRBV13 to TRBJ1-2, with 7 positions matching TRBD1. The germline V gene has CDR1 PRHDT and CDR2 FYEKMQ (reference sequence). Germline trimming cut 2 bases from V and 7 bases from J; bases unmatched to any gene: 10. The CDR3 covers 15 residues.

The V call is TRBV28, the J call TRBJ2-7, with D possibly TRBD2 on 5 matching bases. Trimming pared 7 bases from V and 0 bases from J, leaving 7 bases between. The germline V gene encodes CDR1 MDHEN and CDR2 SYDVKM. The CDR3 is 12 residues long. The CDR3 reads CASMRVSYEQYF. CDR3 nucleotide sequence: TGTGCCAGCATGAGGGTCTCCTACGAGCAGTACTTC.

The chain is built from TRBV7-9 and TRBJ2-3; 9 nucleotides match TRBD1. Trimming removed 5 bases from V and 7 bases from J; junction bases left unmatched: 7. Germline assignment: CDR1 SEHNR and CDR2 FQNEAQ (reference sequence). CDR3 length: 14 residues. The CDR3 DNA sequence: TGTGCCAGCAGCCCCGGGACAGGGTTCCATACGCAGTATTTT. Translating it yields CASSPGTGFHTQYF.

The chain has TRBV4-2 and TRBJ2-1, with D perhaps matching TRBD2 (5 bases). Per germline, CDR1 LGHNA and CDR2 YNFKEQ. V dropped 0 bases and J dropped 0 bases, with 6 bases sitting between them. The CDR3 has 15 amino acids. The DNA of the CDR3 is TGTGCCAGCAGCCAAGATCGGGGCTCCTACAATGAGCAGTTCTTC. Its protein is CASSQDRGSYNEQFF.

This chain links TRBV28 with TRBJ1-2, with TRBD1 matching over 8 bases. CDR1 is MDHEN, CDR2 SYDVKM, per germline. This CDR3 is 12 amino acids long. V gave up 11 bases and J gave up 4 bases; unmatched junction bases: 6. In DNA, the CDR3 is TGTGCCGGCTCCGGGACAGGCTATGGCTACACCTTC. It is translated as CAGSGTGYGYTF.

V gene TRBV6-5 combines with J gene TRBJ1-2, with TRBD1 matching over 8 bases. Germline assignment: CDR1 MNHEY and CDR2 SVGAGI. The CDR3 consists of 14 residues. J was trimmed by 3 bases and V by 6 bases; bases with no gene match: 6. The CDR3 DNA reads TGTGCCAGCAGCACAGGGGGAATCTACTATGGCTACACCTTC. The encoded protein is CASSTGGIYYGYTF.

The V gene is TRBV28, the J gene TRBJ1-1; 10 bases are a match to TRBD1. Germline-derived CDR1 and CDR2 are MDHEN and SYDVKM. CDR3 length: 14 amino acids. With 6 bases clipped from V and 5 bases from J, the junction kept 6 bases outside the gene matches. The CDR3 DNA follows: TGTGCCAGCAGAAGGACAGGGGGATCGACTGAAGCTTTCTTT. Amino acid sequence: CASRRTGGSTEAFF.

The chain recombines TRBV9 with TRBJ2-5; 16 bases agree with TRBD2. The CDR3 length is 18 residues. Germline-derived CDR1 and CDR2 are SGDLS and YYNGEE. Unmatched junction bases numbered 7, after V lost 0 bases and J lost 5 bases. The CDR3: CASSVAGTSGGAYETQYF. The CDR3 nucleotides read TGTGCCAGCAGCGTAGCTGGGACTAGCGGGGGGGCCTATGAGACCCAGTACTTC.